This T cell receptor (beta chain) originates from a study of regulatory T cells in long-lasting Graves disease. For TCR beta, libraries came from iRepertoire HTBI primers and Arm-PCR of CDR3 regions. TCRdb ran MiXCR on the multiplex PCR reads and lists one entry per CDR3 protein. The sample yields under 500,000 distinct CDR3 sequences, less than 25% seen once. Time point in this sample: persistent/refractory GD, antithyroid drugs over 5 years with positive TRAb. TCR sequences were obtained from RNA taken from PBMCs. Diagnoses of Graves' disease were made by American Thyroid Association guidelines. This clonotype showed up many times. The sequence came from a female donor with Graves disease. The sample in question was peripheral blood mononuclear cells (PBMCs), obtained when the disease was refractory, from a patient treated with antithyroid drugs.

The CDR3 DNA sequence: TGTGCCAGCAGCTCGGGGGACATGAGGACTGGGGCCAACGTCCTGACTTTC. Encoded protein: CASSSGDMRTGANVLTF. The chain joins TRBV7-3 to TRBJ2-6, with D perhaps given as TRBD1 or TRBD2 (6 bases each). V was pared by 4 bases and J by 2 bases, with 15 bases between. The CDR3 extends over 17 amino acids. Germline CDR1 and CDR2: SGHTA and FQGTGA.